The subject of this entry is one TCR beta chain. Its antigen is still unknown. Within one base of it there is no much larger clone, and no base qualities were kept. This record belongs to a study of CD8 T cells in ankylosing spondylitis (dated by TCRdb to 2015 to 2018). In terms of the full investigation: The study set out to find disease-linked TCR variants by profiling T cell receptor beta repertoires in ankylosing spondylitis patients and healthy donors. The whole study cohort included some 100 healthy donors and some 27 ankylosing spondylitis patients. Peripheral blood samples were taken, and synovial fluid was additionally collected from ankylosing spondylitis patients.

Sequencing used an Illumina HiSeq 2500. Quantitative 5'-RACE with molecular barcodes was used to prepare TCR beta libraries. From the authors' description of their analysis: To identify disease-linked TCR variants, a new computational method was used, one built on a probabilistic model of VDJ rearrangement. TCRdb trimmed public reads at Q25 via fastp, called clones via MiXCR and kept in-frame beta chains. All rows with the same CDR3 protein become a single entry with the most common DNA and genes. Here the V and J calls rest on TCRdb's processing, not on the authors' analysis. Recorded for this sample are around 100,000 distinct CDR3 sequences; nearly 25% of them occurred a single time. 10% to 15% of the sample is taken by the ten largest. Per the germline V gene, MNHEY is the CDR1 and SVGAGI is the CDR2. V is shortened by 2 bases, J by 1 base, and the region joining them spans 8 bases. The CDR3 goes from the cysteine to the phenylalanine over 14 residues. Only CDR3 DNA remains: 42 bases, in frame from the first base.

What the study reported, not specific to this receptor: Blood from ankylosing spondylitis patients appeared to be characterized by a TCR beta motif made up of under 10 highly homologous amino acid variants. The disease-linked clones showed a CD8+ phenotype and occurred at relatively low frequencies in peripheral blood. Significant enrichment of the disease-linked clones was reported in matched synovial fluid samples from ankylosing spondylitis patients. Some TCR beta motif variants had previously been reported in synovial fluid and blood of reactive arthritis patients, which suggested common disease-initiation mechanisms.

Synovial fluid samples were matched to blood samples from the same ankylosing spondylitis patients. The sequence is built from TRBV6-5 and TRBJ1-1; TRBD1 is a weak D gene call, 5 bases matching. Sequences were obtained from synovial fluid, either unsorted or a sorted T cell fraction (not recorded which). The sequence derives from a male donor with ankylosing spondylitis. The encoded CDR3 is CASSYGGANTEAFF. The sequenced DNA: TGTGCCAGCAGTTACGGTGGGGCGAACACTGAAGCTTTCTTT.